The 2 T cell receptor beta chains below come from one sample, sequenced in a study of vaccination and CD4 T cells after COVID-19. Documented treatment: roughly 10-day PBMC culture with coronavirus spike peptide pools or control peptides (ViraFEST assay). These receptors have no known antigen. Cultured CD4+ T cell DNA was sequenced using the Oncomine TCR Beta short-read assay. MiXCR was run by TCRdb on the PCR reads, yielding one entry per CDR3 protein. The table includes under 25,000 distinct CDR3 sequences, approximately 40% detected once. Sequenced sample: cultured CD4+ T cells from blood. These TCRs come from a human donor with COVID-19.

The chain combines TRBV20-1 with TRBJ2-2; D unclear. CDR1 and CDR2 from the germline V gene are DFQATT and SNEGSKA (reference sequence). The CDR3 contains 13 residues. Trimming stripped 1 base from V and 6 bases from J, with 9 bases between. Here the CDR3 reads CSARVSNPGELFF. CDR3 bases: TGCAGTGCTAGAGTCAGCAACCCCGGGGAGCTGTTTTTT.

This clonotype has only a few counts. The chain has TRBV12-3 or TRBV12-4 and TRBJ1-6, with a tentative D call TRBD1 (5 bases). The CDR3 is made up of 14 amino acids. V was clipped by 7 bases and J by 5 bases, with 12 bases between them. The CDR3 bases are TGTGCCAGCACCCTGGGGGGTCATAATTCACCCCTCCACTTT. This encodes CASTLGGHNSPLHF.